What follows are 16 T cell receptor beta chains derived from one specimen sequenced in a study of STAT5B mutations in CD4+ large granular lymphocyte leukemia (dated by TCRdb to between 2020 and 2023). Libraries were constructed by the immunoSEQ multiplex PCR assay. The clones in this table, taken by TCRdb from immuneACCESS, are in-frame only. Not every clone is retained; where verified, under half of the shortfall comes from an unresolved V gene, and the cause of the rest is unknown. The sample includes approximately 28,000 clones, with around 90% observed a single time. The biggest ten clones account for over 0.4% of the sample. The specimen was CD4+ T cells from blood buffy coats. The receptors come from a human donor in good health.

The DNA for the CDR3 is TGTGCCAGCAGCTTACATCTCTACGGGAATGAGCAGTTCTTC. Residues: CASSLHLYGNEQFF. The V and J genes are TRBV7-8 and TRBJ2-1; no firm D call. The CDR3 contains 14 residues. Looked up from germline, CDR1 is SGHVS and CDR2 is FQNEAQ. The V gene lost 2 bases and the J gene lost 7 bases, with 12 bases spanning the gap. Using reference TRBV7-8 and TRBJ2-1 for the parts outside the CDR3, the full variable domain is GAGVSQSPRYKVAKRGQDVALRCDPISGHVSLFWYQQALGQGPEFLTYFQNEAQLDKSGLPSDRFFAERPEGSVSTLKIQRTQQEDSAVYLCASSLHLYGNEQFFGPGTRLTVL.

The chain is built from TRBV6-6 and TRBJ1-5; D not resolved. The CDR3 runs to 15 residues. V shed 7 bases and J shed 2 bases, with 15 bases lying between them. Germline V gene data show CDR1 as MNHNY and CDR2 as SVGAGI (reference sequence). The DNA of the CDR3 is TGTGCCAGCACCGTAAGCGCGGGAGGCAATCAGCCCCAGCATTTT. Its protein product is CASTVSAGGNQPQHF.

The CDR3 spells CATYQGNGTDIYEQYF. The CDR3 nucleotides are TGCGCCACCTATCAGGGGAACGGGACAGATATTTACGAGCAGTACTTC. V is TRBV23-1 and J is TRBJ2-7; 7 bases line up with TRBD1. TRBV23-1 is flagged as an ORF with uncertain function. The junction had 19 bases not matched to a gene; V was cut back by 10 bases and J by 4 bases. The CDR3 runs 16 residues.

This chain joins TRBV28 and TRBJ1-5, with TRBD1 matching 7 bases. The junction had 6 bases not matched to a gene; V was cut back by 5 bases and J by 2 bases. CDR3 length: 15 amino acids. From germline, CDR1 is MDHEN and CDR2 SYDVKM. DNA of the CDR3: TGTGCCAGCAGTCGAGACAGGGTGGGCAATCAGCCCCAGCATTTT. It specifies CASSRDRVGNQPQHF.

This clone has only one observation. This chain joins TRBV7-8 and TRBJ1-4; 10 positions agree with TRBD1. Germline CDR1 SGHVS, CDR2 FQNEAQ. The CDR3 has 15 amino acids. J was trimmed by 8 bases and V by 5 bases; bases with no gene match: 8. The CDR3 spells CASSLIGTGVEKLFF. In nucleotides, the CDR3 is TGTGCCAGCAGCCTTATCGGGACAGGGGTGGAAAAACTGTTTTTT.

With regard to this clone: The same CDR3 is also encoded by other DNA sequences in this sample. The chain is built from TRBV27 and TRBJ2-2, with 10 bases fitting TRBD1. Germline values: CDR1 MNHEY, CDR2 SMNVEV (reference sequence). The CDR3 runs to 14 residues. Trimming removed 7 bases from V and 9 bases from J; junction bases left unmatched: 8. CDR3 coding DNA: TGTGCCAGCAAATCGGACAGGGGGTTCCGGGAGCTGTTTTTT. Its protein is CASKSDRGFRELFF.

The V and J genes are TRBV5-6 and TRBJ1-6; 8 bases are a match to TRBD1. The CDR3 runs to 14 residues. After removal of 1 base from V and 7 bases from J, the junction contained 1 base not matched to a gene. CDR1 is SGHDT and CDR2 is YYEEEE in the germline V gene. DNA of the CDR3: TGTGCCAGCAGCTTGCGACAGGGGAATTCACCCCTCCACTTT. This codes for CASSLRQGNSPLHF.

J is TRBJ1-1 and V is TRBV28; D gene uncertain. The CDR3 has 16 amino acids. Germline assignment: CDR1 MDHEN and CDR2 SYDVKM. V was trimmed by 3 bases and J by 4 bases, leaving 18 bases between them. CDR3 in amino acids: CASSFYRRGKATEAFF. CDR3 nucleotide sequence: TGTGCCAGCAGTTTTTACCGGCGGGGTAAGGCCACTGAAGCTTTCTTT.

In its sample, this clone was seen a few times. The rearrangement links TRBV4-1 to TRBJ2-7; 8 bases are a match to TRBD1. Germline V gene sequence: CDR1 MGHRA, CDR2 YSYEKL. This CDR3 is built from 15 residues. V gave up 3 bases and J gave up 3 bases; unmatched junction bases: 7. DNA of the CDR3: TGCGCCAGCAGCCAGACCGGGACAGGAGGCTACGAGCAGTACTTC. It translates to CASSQTGTGGYEQYF.

J is TRBJ2-7 and V is TRBV29-1; tentatively, D is TRBD2 (5 bases). Per the germline V gene, CDR1 is SQVTM and CDR2 is ANQGSEA. The CDR3 runs 12 residues. Trimming stripped 5 bases from V and 7 bases from J, with 15 bases between. The CDR3 here is CSVNDTPGEQYF. The CDR3 bases are TGCAGCGTTAATGACACCCCGGGGGAGCAGTACTTC.

This clone was counted only a few times. The chain links TRBV10-3 to TRBJ1-2; D ambiguous. CDR3 length equals 13 residues. Germline V lookup: CDR1 ENHRY, CDR2 SYGVKD. The ends were cut back, 1 base at V and 7 bases at J, with 10 bases in the middle. CDR3 sequence: CAISELGSGGYTF. In DNA, the CDR3 is TGTGCCATCAGTGAGTTGGGGTCTGGTGGCTACACCTTC.

This chain links TRBV5-1 with TRBJ1-5; D unresolved. The ends were cut back, 4 bases at V and 0 bases at J, with 8 bases in the middle. This CDR3 has 14 residues. The germline CDR1 and CDR2 sequences are SGHRS and YFSETQ. CDR3 region: CASSPSGSNQPQHF. The CDR3, as DNA: TGCGCCAGCAGCCCTTCGGGTAGCAATCAGCCCCAGCATTTT.

The V and J genes are TRBV29-1 and TRBJ1-1; D gene ambiguous. The CDR3 spans 10 residues. The germline V and J ends were trimmed by 5 bases and 6 bases, with 7 bases remaining between them. Germline lookup yields CDR1 SQVTM and CDR2 ANQGSEA. Written as DNA, the CDR3 is TGCAGCGTTATCGGGTCTGAAGCTTTCTTT. This encodes CSVIGSEAFF.

The chain couples TRBV11-2 to TRBJ2-5, with a possible D match to TRBD2 (6 bases). The V gene lost 3 bases and the J gene lost 4 bases, with 18 bases spanning the gap. There are 16 residues in the CDR3. Germline assignment: CDR1 SGHAT and CDR2 FQNNGV. This CDR3 is CASSFNRDSRAETQYF. CDR3 coding DNA: TGTGCCAGCAGCTTCAACCGGGACTCACGGGCAGAGACCCAGTACTTC.

The chain uses TRBV4-2 and TRBJ2-3; TRBD2 might be the D (5 bases). The CDR3 length is 15 residues. Trimming took off 1 base at V and 3 bases at J, with 11 bases between the two ends. Germline V CDR1 and CDR2: LGHNA, YNFKEQ. CDR3 nucleotide sequence: TGTGCCAGCAGCCAAGCGGCACTAGAAACAGATACGCAGTATTTT. This translates into CASSQAALETDTQYF.

The chain recombines TRBV6-5 with TRBJ1-4; weak D call: TRBD1 (5 bases). Germline CDR1 and CDR2: MNHEY and SVGAGI. The CDR3 has 16 residues. Trimming pared 0 bases from V and 7 bases from J, leaving 15 bases between. The CDR3 loop is CASSYSPGQGGEKLFF. CDR3 nucleotide sequence: TGTGCCAGCAGTTACTCGCCGGGCCAGGGCGGTGAAAAACTGTTTTTT.